One sample yielded the 19 T cell receptor beta chains listed below, sequenced in a study of Tregs in tolerant kidney transplant recipients. Clones were sequenced by immunoSEQ multiplex PCR, and TCRdb holds only the in-frame ones, with some missing. This sample yields tens of thousands of clones, of which approximately 98% are seen a single time; 0.55% to 0.6% belongs to the top ten. Source: CD4+ T cells from blood, taken before the transplant. These receptors were collected from a human donor who received a combined kidney and bone marrow transplant.

The chain combines TRBV5-1 with TRBJ1-4, with 8 bases that match TRBD1. The length of the CDR3 is 16 residues. V dropped 3 bases and J dropped 4; count of bases not matched to a gene: 8. From germline, CDR1 is SGHRS and CDR2 YFSETQ. The DNA for the CDR3 is TGCGCCAGCAGCTGGGCAGGGGGCGTTAATAATGAAAAACTGTTTTTT. Its translation is CASSWAGGVNNEKLFF.

This chain connects TRBV19 to TRBJ1-2; weak D call: TRBD1 (5 bases). The CDR3 is made up of 15 amino acids. Per germline, CDR1 LNHDA and CDR2 SQIVND (reference sequence). V lost 3 bases and J lost 10, with 21 bases in between. The CDR3 is CASSMGYQGPRAYTF. As DNA, the CDR3 is TGTGCCAGTAGTATGGGATATCAGGGCCCGAGAGCCTACACCTTC.

The chain combines TRBV30 with TRBJ1-1; 10 bases fit TRBD1. CDR1 is GTSNPN, CDR2 SVGIG, per germline (reference sequence). The CDR3 length is 14 residues. With V trimmed by 2 bases and J by 10 bases, 10 bases remained unmatched. The CDR3 here is CAWSPKTGGDLAFF. CDR3 coding DNA: TGTGCCTGGAGTCCTAAGACAGGGGGCGATCTAGCTTTCTTT.

This clone was counted a single time. V gene TRBV19 combines with J gene TRBJ1-5; D is unclear. Trimming cost V 6 bases and J 6 bases, with 18 bases left between them. This CDR3 region has 15 residues. Germline loops: CDR1 LNHDA, CDR2 SQIVND (reference sequence). The chain's CDR3 is CASSPGSPRGQPQHF. The CDR3, as DNA: TGTGCCAGTAGCCCAGGCTCGCCTCGTGGTCAGCCCCAGCATTTT.

The chain has TRBV15 and TRBJ1-1; a weak D match, TRBD1 (5 bases). From germline, CDR1 is LNHNV and CDR2 YYDKDF (reference sequence). The CDR3 covers 14 residues. The V end lost 1 base, the J end lost 1 base, and 7 bases lay between the germline ends. Here the CDR3 reads CATSRVQGNTEAFF. CDR3 DNA: TGTGCCACCAGCAGAGTTCAGGGGAACACTGAAGCTTTCTTT.

The V and J genes are TRBV7-6 and TRBJ2-7; no clear D. Trimming took off 5 bases at V and 3 bases at J, with 8 bases between the two ends. The CDR3 extends over 12 amino acids. The germline V gene encodes CDR1 SGHVS and CDR2 FNYEAQ. DNA of the CDR3: TGTGCCAGCAGCCCCCGCGACTACGAGCAGTACTTC. The encoded protein is CASSPRDYEQYF.

CDR3 nucleotide sequence: TGTGCCATCAGTGCCGGACAGGGGGGAAGAGGCTACACCTTC. This gives the protein CAISAGQGGRGYTF. This rearrangement joins TRBV10-3 to TRBJ1-2; TRBD1 matches at 10 bases. Germline V lookup: CDR1 ENHRY, CDR2 SYGVKD. This CDR3 has 14 amino acids. V lost 4 bases to trimming and J lost 8 bases; unmatched junction nucleotides: 7.

In this sample, this clone turned up once. This rearrangement joins TRBV6-1 to TRBJ1-1; D is undetermined. This CDR3 has 13 amino acids. V was trimmed by 4 bases and J by 5 bases, leaving 11 bases between them. From germline, CDR1 is MNHNS and CDR2 SASEGT. CDR3 nucleotide sequence: TGTGCCAGCAGTGGATACAGAGGGACTGAAGCTTTCTTT. Its translation is CASSGYRGTEAFF.

The chain carries TRBV6-5 and TRBJ2-5; no reliable D call. The tail of the sequence fits TRBJ2-7 better, so the J call may be wrong. Germline V gene data show CDR1 as MNHEY and CDR2 as SVGAGI. The CDR3 totals 15 residues. CDR3 DNA sequence: TGTGCCAGCAGTTACTCCCTTCCAGGTACCTACGAGCAGTACTTC. Translating gives CASSYSLPGTYEQYF.

The rearrangement uses TRBV27 and TRBJ2-7; D ambiguous. The germline CDR1 and CDR2 sequences are MNHEY and SMNVEV (reference sequence). This CDR3 has 13 residues. V lost 2 bases and J lost 2, with 7 bases in between. The DNA of the CDR3 is TGTGCCAGCAGTTTACGTCTAACCTACGAGCAGTACTTC. It codes for CASSLRLTYEQYF.

The chain combines TRBV5-4 with TRBJ2-4; D is possibly TRBD2 (5 bases). Per the germline V gene, CDR1 is SGHNT and CDR2 is YYREEE (reference sequence). V was shortened by 6 bases and J by 0 bases, with 19 bases between the two germline ends. The CDR3 runs to 17 residues. The CDR3 nucleotides read TGTGCCAGCACCCTGGCCCCGGGGTTGCTAGCCAAAAACATTCAGTACTTC. This sequence encodes CASTLAPGLLAKNIQYF.

The V and J genes are TRBV6-4 and TRBJ1-6; the match to TRBD1 covers 7 bases. This CDR3 has 15 amino acids. V was clipped by 4 bases and J by 7 bases; unmatched bases: 7. The germline V gene has CDR1 MRHNA and CDR2 SNTAGT. CDR3 in DNA: TGTGCCAGCAGTGTCCTCCAGGGGGGAAATTCACCCCTCCACTTT. This sequence encodes CASSVLQGGNSPLHF.

The chain employs TRBV5-1 and TRBJ2-1; TRBD2 agrees at 7 bases. With 6 bases clipped from V and 4 bases from J, the junction kept 7 bases outside the gene matches. CDR3 length equals 14 residues. Per germline, CDR1 SGHRS and CDR2 YFSETQ. The CDR3 loop is CASTQGLGYNEQFF. CDR3 DNA: TGCGCCAGCACCCAAGGACTAGGGTACAATGAGCAGTTCTTC.

The J gene is TRBJ2-1, the V gene TRBV2, with 11 bases that match TRBD2. The CDR3 consists of 13 residues. V lost 9 bases and J lost 5; bases outside the gene matches: 3. Germline loops: CDR1 SNHLY, CDR2 FYNNEI. CDR3 sequence (DNA): TGTGCCAGGGGACTAGCGGCAAACAATGAGCAGTTCTTC. It is translated as CARGLAANNEQFF.

The rearrangement uses TRBV27 and TRBJ2-7; possible D gene TRBD1, 5 bases. Looked up from germline, CDR1 is MNHEY and CDR2 is SMNVEV (reference sequence). This CDR3 region has 13 residues. Trimming cost V 2 bases and J 3 bases, with 8 bases left between them. In nucleotides, the CDR3 is TGTGCCAGCAGTTTACAGGGTGGCTACGAGCAGTACTTC. It translates to CASSLQGGYEQYF.

The chain recombines TRBV7-2 with TRBJ2-5; TRBD2 aligns across 15 bases. Germline loops: CDR1 SGHTA, CDR2 FQGNSA. V gave up 7 bases and J gave up 5 bases; unmatched junction bases: 8. CDR3 size: 16 residues. The CDR3 sequence is CASTRTSGRADETQYF. The CDR3 DNA follows: TGTGCCAGCACCCGGACTAGCGGGAGGGCCGATGAGACCCAGTACTTC.

The gene calls are TRBV7-9 and TRBJ2-3, with no clear D. The V gene's germline CDR1 is SEHNR and CDR2 FQNEAQ (reference sequence). V gave up 8 bases and J gave up 0 bases, with 9 bases separating them. The CDR3 sequence is 13 residues long. DNA for the CDR3: TGTGCCAGCCCTTCCGAGAGCACAGATACGCAGTATTTT. It translates to CASPSESTDTQYF.

V is TRBV18 and J is TRBJ1-6; D is undetermined. The V gene lost 3 bases and the J gene lost 2 bases, with 11 bases spanning the gap. The CDR3 is 16 amino acids. The germline V gene encodes CDR1 KGHSH and CDR2 LQKENI. The CDR3 nucleotides are TGTGCCAGCTCACCTAGGAGGGAAACCTATAATTCACCCCTCCACTTT. Protein sequence: CASSPRRETYNSPLHF.

The chain couples TRBV4-1 to TRBJ2-7, with 9 bases lining up with TRBD1. Trimming removed 4 bases from V and 4 bases from J; junction bases left unmatched: 11. Germline V gene lookup returns CDR1 MGHRA and CDR2 YSYEKL. The CDR3 runs 16 residues. In nucleotides, the CDR3 is TGCGCCAGCAGCCCAGGAAGGGGACAGGGTTTTTACGAGCAGTACTTC. It translates to CASSPGRGQGFYEQYF.